The present entry profiles one T cell receptor (beta chain) with its context. What it binds is not known. The data are from a study of lymphopenia after photon versus proton radiotherapy. Whole-study results and caveats: Better survival with proton therapy was suggested as possible, not demonstrated. Post-nadir diversity loss with photons came from oligoclonal expansion, particularly CD8+ Temra cells. Relative stability marked proton patients; photon patients lost diversity and naive cells.

The V and J ends lost 0 bases and 1 base respectively, with 6 bases between them. This CDR3 is 14 amino acids long. CDR1 KGHSH and CDR2 LQKENI come from the germline V gene. Clones were read by immunoSEQ multiplex PCR, and TCRdb kept only the in-frame ones, dropping some. The sample lists some 30,000 clones, roughly 87% occurring once. The chain joins TRBV18 to TRBJ2-5; D unclear. The specimen comprised peripheral blood, sampled from a patient treated with proton-based radiotherapy. The TCR comes from a woman aged 55-70 years with cholangiocarcinoma. Some clones in this sample may be carry-over from other donors' samples. The CDR3 nucleotides read TGTGCCAGCTCACCACCCCACGGCCAAGAGACCCAGTACTTC. This encodes CASSPPHGQETQYF.